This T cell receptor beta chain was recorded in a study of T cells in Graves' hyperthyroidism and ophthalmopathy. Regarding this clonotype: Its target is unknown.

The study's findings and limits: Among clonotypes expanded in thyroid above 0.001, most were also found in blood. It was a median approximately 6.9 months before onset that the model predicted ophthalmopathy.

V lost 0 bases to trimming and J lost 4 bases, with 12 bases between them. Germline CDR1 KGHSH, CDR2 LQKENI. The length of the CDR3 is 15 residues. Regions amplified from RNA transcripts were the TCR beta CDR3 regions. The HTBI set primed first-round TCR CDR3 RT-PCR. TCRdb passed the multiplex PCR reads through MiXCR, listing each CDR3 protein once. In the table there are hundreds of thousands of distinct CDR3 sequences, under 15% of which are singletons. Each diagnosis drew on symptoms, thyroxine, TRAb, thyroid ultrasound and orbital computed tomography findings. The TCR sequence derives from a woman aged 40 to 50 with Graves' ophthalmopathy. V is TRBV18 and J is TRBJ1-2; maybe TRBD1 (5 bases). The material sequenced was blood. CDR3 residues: CASSPPGPKGYGYTF. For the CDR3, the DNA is TGTGCCAGCTCACCACCGGGGCCTAAAGGCTATGGCTACACCTTC.